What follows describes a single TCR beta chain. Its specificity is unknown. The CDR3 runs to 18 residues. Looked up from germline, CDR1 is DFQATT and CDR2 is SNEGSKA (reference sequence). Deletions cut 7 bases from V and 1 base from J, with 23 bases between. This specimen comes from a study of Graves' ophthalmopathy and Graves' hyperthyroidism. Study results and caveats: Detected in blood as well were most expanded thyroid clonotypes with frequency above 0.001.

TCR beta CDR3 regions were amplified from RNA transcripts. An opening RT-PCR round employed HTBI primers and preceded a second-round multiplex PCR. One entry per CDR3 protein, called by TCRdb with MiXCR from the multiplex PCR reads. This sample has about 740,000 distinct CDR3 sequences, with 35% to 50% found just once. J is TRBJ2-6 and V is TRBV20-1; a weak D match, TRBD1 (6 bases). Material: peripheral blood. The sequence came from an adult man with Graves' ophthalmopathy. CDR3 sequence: CSGGLPGAGRSGANVLTF. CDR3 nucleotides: TGCAGTGGGGGGCTACCAGGGGCCGGACGGTCTGGGGCCAACGTCCTGACTTTC.